These 31 T cell receptor beta chains came from one sample sequenced in a study of chemoradiotherapy in HPV16-positive cancers. Method: immunoSEQ multiplex PCR; TCRdb's copy keeps in-frame clones and lacks some. The sample records around 53,000 clones, around nine tenths being singletons. This specimen was blood, taken from a patient who underwent chemoradiotherapy. All receptors derive from a human donor with HPV-associated anogenital cancer.

The V and J genes are TRBV2 and TRBJ2-1; D remains ambiguous. The germline gives CDR1 SNHLY, CDR2 FYNNEI. The CDR3 runs 15 residues. V shed 11 bases and J shed 1 base, with 18 bases lying between them. This CDR3 reads CAGSTGMGSYNEQFF. The DNA of the CDR3 is TGTGCCGGCTCGACTGGTATGGGGTCCTACAATGAGCAGTTCTTC. The entire variable domain, with the rest obtained from reference TRBV2 and TRBJ2-1, is as follows: EPEVTQTPSHQVTQMGQEVILRCVPISNHLYFYWYRQILGQKVEFLVSFYNNEISEKSEIFDDQFSVERPDGSNFTLKIRSTKLEDSAMYFCAGSTGMGSYNEQFFGPGTRLTVL.

This chain connects TRBV5-1 to TRBJ2-1; no definite D call. V lost 4 bases, J lost 6 bases, and 14 bases lay in between. This CDR3 has 14 amino acids. CDR1 is SGHRS and CDR2 is YFSETQ in the germline V gene. CDR3 sequence: CASSVQLRSNEQFF. The CDR3 DNA sequence: TGCGCCAGCAGCGTACAGTTGAGGAGCAATGAGCAGTTCTTC. Complete variable domain (other parts from reference TRBV5-1 and TRBJ2-1): KAGVTQTPRYLIKTRGQQVTLSCSPISGHRSVSWYQQTPGQGLQFLFEYFSETQRNKGNFPGRFSGRQFSNSRSEMNVSTLELGDSALYLCASSVQLRSNEQFFGPGTRLTVL.

The CDR3, as DNA: TGTGCCAGCAGCTCCCGCTCCTCCGGGACTAGCGGGTACAATGAGCAGTTCTTC. This codes for CASSSRSSGTSGYNEQFF. The gene calls are TRBV7-2 and TRBJ2-1; 12 nucleotides align to TRBD2. Germline values: CDR1 SGHTA, CDR2 FQGNSA. J was trimmed by 4 bases and V by 4 bases; bases with no gene match: 11. The length of the CDR3 is 18 residues.

V gene TRBV2 combines with J gene TRBJ2-3; no clear D gene. The germline CDR1 and CDR2 sequences are SNHLY and FYNNEI. V was clipped by 6 bases and J by 4 bases, with 11 bases between them. This CDR3 region has 13 residues. As DNA, the CDR3 is TGTGCCAGCAGCCCCGACAACCCAGATACGCAGTATTTT. Translating it yields CASSPDNPDTQYF.

V is TRBV6-5 and J is TRBJ2-5; D remains unclear. Germline CDR1 MNHEY, CDR2 SVGAGI. The CDR3 runs 11 residues. V was cut by 7 bases and J by 1 base, with 4 bases left in between. Here the CDR3 DNA reads TGTGCCAGCACTGCCCAAGAGACCCAGTACTTC. It codes for CASTAQETQYF.

The V call is TRBV27, the J call TRBJ1-1, with 10 bases aligning to TRBD1. Germline assignment: CDR1 MNHEY and CDR2 SMNVEV (reference sequence). The CDR3 has 17 amino acids. Trimming at V came to 3 bases and at J to 1 base, leaving 8 bases not matched to a gene. CDR3 loop: CASSFRDRGRKNTEAFF. CDR3 bases: TGTGCCAGCAGTTTTCGCGACAGGGGGCGAAAGAACACTGAAGCTTTCTTT.

This chain links TRBV5-1 with TRBJ1-3; 7 bases agree with TRBD1. The CDR3 spans 16 residues. The V segment lost 5 bases and the J segment 0 bases; nucleotides outside the gene matches: 8. Germline V gene data show CDR1 as SGHRS and CDR2 as YFSETQ. CDR3 in amino acids: CASSSGQLSSGNTIYF. The CDR3 coding sequence is TGCGCCAGCAGTTCGGGACAGTTAAGCTCTGGAAACACCATATATTTT.

V is TRBV10-3 and J is TRBJ1-5; TRBD1 might be the D (6 bases). The CDR3 sequence is 16 residues long. V was trimmed by 4 bases and J by 7 bases, leaving 20 bases between them. Per germline, CDR1 ENHRY and CDR2 SYGVKD. Written as DNA, the CDR3 is TGTGCCATCAGTGCGATCCCCACAGGGAGAGGACAGCCCCAGCATTTT. Translating gives CAISAIPTGRGQPQHF.

The chain recombines TRBV6-4 with TRBJ2-1; 13 bases are shared with TRBD2. Unmatched junction bases numbered 5, after V lost 7 bases and J lost 8 bases. Germline assignment: CDR1 MRHNA and CDR2 SNTAGT. This CDR3 is 14 amino acids long. The CDR3, as DNA: TGTGCCAGCAAGGGGACTAGCGGGACCGATGAGCAGTTCTTC. Translating gives CASKGTSGTDEQFF.

The V and J genes are TRBV19 and TRBJ2-5; tentatively, D is TRBD1 or TRBD2 (5 bases each). Deletions cut 5 bases from V and 5 bases from J, with 12 bases between. The CDR3 sequence is 13 residues long. Per the germline V gene, CDR1 is LNHDA and CDR2 is SQIVND (reference sequence). CDR3 region: CASSPGTTETQYF. CDR3 nucleotide sequence: TGTGCCAGTAGTCCCGGGACGACGGAGACCCAGTACTTC.

The chain uses TRBV30 and TRBJ1-5; 7 bases are shared with TRBD1. Per the germline V gene, CDR1 is GTSNPN and CDR2 is SVGIG (reference sequence). Trimming took 3 bases from V and 6 from J; bases not matched to a gene: 8. The CDR3 is made up of 14 amino acids. CDR3 in DNA: TGTGCCTGGAGCGACAGGGCTACGTTTCAGCCCCAGCATTTT. Translation gives CAWSDRATFQPQHF. Full variable domain (missing parts from reference TRBV30 and TRBJ1-5): SQTIHQWPATLVQPVGSPLSLECTVEGTSNPNLYWYRQAAGRGLQLLFYSVGIGQISSEVPQNLSASRPQDRQFILSSKKLLLSDSGFYLCAWSDRATFQPQHFGDGTRLSIL.

Details on this clone: In the same sample, other DNA sequences code for this CDR3. The J gene is TRBJ2-7, the V gene TRBV7-2; weak D call: TRBD1 (6 bases). CDR1 SGHTA and CDR2 FQGNSA come from the germline V gene. The CDR3 length is 13 residues. The V end lost 1 base, the J end lost 4 bases, and 8 bases lay between the germline ends. The CDR3 loop reads CASSLGTEYEQYF. CDR3 nucleotides: TGTGCCAGCAGCTTAGGGACAGAGTACGAGCAGTACTTC.

The chain couples TRBV4-3 to TRBJ2-2; D call uncertain. The CDR3 runs 15 residues. From germline, CDR1 is LGHNA and CDR2 YSLEER. V lost 0 bases and J lost 1, with 6 bases in between. CDR3 DNA sequence: TGCGCCAGCAGCCAAGAATTCCAGAACACCGGGGAGCTGTTTTTT. Translated, it gives CASSQEFQNTGELFF.

CDR3 protein: CASSLEGTGGSEAFF. The CDR3 nucleotides are TGCGCCAGCAGCTTGGAGGGGACAGGGGGCTCTGAAGCTTTCTTT. The J gene is TRBJ1-1, the V gene TRBV5-1; 12 nucleotides align to TRBD1. The germline CDR1 and CDR2 sequences are SGHRS and YFSETQ. Trimming took 0 bases from V and 6 from J; bases not matched to a gene: 3. CDR3 length equals 15 residues.

The CDR3 sequence: CASSQGSSYEQYF. In DNA, the CDR3 is TGCGCCAGCAGCCAGGGCAGCTCCTACGAGCAGTACTTC. The rearrangement uses TRBV5-1 and TRBJ2-7, with D perhaps matching TRBD1 (5 bases). Trimming took 4 bases from V and 0 from J, leaving 8 bases between them. The germline V gene has CDR1 SGHRS and CDR2 YFSETQ. This CDR3 comprises 13 residues.

J is TRBJ1-6 and V is TRBV7-2; D is possibly TRBD1 (5 bases). This CDR3 has 15 residues. CDR1 is SGHTA and CDR2 is FQGNSA in the germline V gene. Trimming shortened V by 5 bases and J by 9 bases, and 17 bases separated the two germline ends. CDR3 sequence reads: CASSPGIGVTSPLHF. In nucleotides, the CDR3 is TGTGCCAGCAGCCCGGGGATAGGGGTGACTTCACCCCTCCACTTT.

This clone showed up just once. The V gene is TRBV6-6, the J gene TRBJ2-3; D possibly matches TRBD1 or TRBD2 (5 bases each). V lost 5 bases and J 4 bases, leaving 13 bases between the germline ends. The germline gives CDR1 MNHNY, CDR2 SVGAGI (reference sequence). The CDR3 is 14 residues long. The CDR3 is CASSPGTRADTQYF. The CDR3 region has the DNA TGTGCCAGCAGTCCCGGGACCCGGGCAGATACGCAGTATTTT.

A remark on this clone: A junction end diverges from the germline sequence, so it may reflect a read error. The chain links TRBV7-2 to TRBJ1-6; D gene ambiguous. The CDR3 extends over 15 amino acids. Per germline, CDR1 SGHTA and CDR2 FQGNSA. The CDR3 here is CASGLGSGSNSPLHF. CDR3 nucleotide sequence: TGTGCCAGCGGCTTGGGCAGTGGGAGTAATTCACCCCTCCACTTT. The entire variable domain, with the rest obtained from reference TRBV7-2 and TRBJ1-6, is as follows: GAGVSQSPSNKVTEKGKDVELRCDPISGHTALYWYRQSLGQGLEFLIYFQGNSAPDKSGLPSDRFSAERTGGSVSTLTIQRTQQEDSAVYLCASGLGSGSNSPLHFGNGTRLTVT.

V gene TRBV4-3 combines with J gene TRBJ2-7; possible D gene TRBD2, 6 bases. The CDR3 spans 13 residues. CDR1 is LGHNA, CDR2 YSLEER, per germline. Between the trimmed V and J ends, which lost 3 bases and 5 bases, there was a span of 11 bases. The CDR3 sequence: CASSHLGGDEQYF. The CDR3 nucleotides read TGCGCCAGCAGCCACCTAGGAGGGGACGAGCAGTACTTC.

The V and J genes are TRBV5-1 and TRBJ2-2, with 7 bases identical to TRBD2. The V gene end was trimmed by 6 bases and the J gene end by 4 bases; junction bases not matched to a gene: 12. CDR3 length: 16 amino acids. Per the germline V gene, CDR1 is SGHRS and CDR2 is YFSETQ. The CDR3 bases are TGCGCCAGCACCCCGGGAGCTAGCGGCCCCACCGGGGAGCTGTTTTTT. It translates to CASTPGASGPTGELFF.

The chain combines TRBV29-1 with TRBJ2-3, with a weak D call TRBD2 (6 bases). Germline V CDR1 and CDR2: SQVTM, ANQGSEA. The CDR3 is made up of 13 amino acids. V lost 5 bases, J lost 4 bases, and 13 bases lay in between. CDR3 bases: TGCAGCGTTCAAGGGACTGCGGCAGATACGCAGTATTTT. Translated, it gives CSVQGTAADTQYF.

The CDR3 here is CASSSRQEGNTGELFF. CDR3 in DNA: TGTGCCAGCAGCTCCAGACAGGAAGGAAACACCGGGGAGCTGTTTTTT. The J gene is TRBJ2-2, the V gene TRBV5-4, with D possibly matching TRBD1 (6 bases). V lost 3 bases and J lost 2, with 14 bases in between. The CDR3 has 16 amino acids. CDR1 and CDR2 (germline): SGHNT, YYREEE (reference sequence). The entire variable domain, with the rest obtained from reference TRBV5-4 and TRBJ2-2, is as follows: ETGVTQSPTHLIKTRGQQVTLRCSSQSGHNTVSWYQQALGQGPQFIFQYYREEENGRGNFPPRFSGLQFPNYSSELNVNALELDDSALYLCASSSRQEGNTGELFFGEGSRLTVL.

J is TRBJ2-2 and V is TRBV7-2; TRBD1 agrees at 8 bases. The CDR3 totals 15 residues. Losses at the gene ends were 5 bases for V and 1 base for J; bases not matched to a gene: 3. From germline, CDR1 is SGHTA and CDR2 FQGNSA. The CDR3 sequence: CASSPGTGNTGELFF. CDR3 in DNA: TGTGCCAGCAGCCCCGGGACAGGGAACACCGGGGAGCTGTTTTTT. The full variable domain, in which reference TRBV7-2 and TRBJ2-2 provide the parts outside the CDR3, is GAGVSQSPSNKVTEKGKDVELRCDPISGHTALYWYRQSLGQGLEFLIYFQGNSAPDKSGLPSDRFSAERTGGSVSTLTIQRTQQEDSAVYLCASSPGTGNTGELFFGEGSRLTVL.

This clone was recorded once. The chain combines TRBV19 with TRBJ1-5; no firm D call. The V gene lost 6 bases and the J gene lost 2 bases, with 11 bases spanning the gap. CDR3 length: 14 amino acids. Germline CDR1 and CDR2: LNHDA and SQIVND (reference sequence). CDR3 protein: CASRGTVGNQPQHF. CDR3 nucleotide sequence: TGTGCCAGTAGGGGAACAGTGGGCAATCAGCCCCAGCATTTT. Variable domain in full (rest from reference TRBV19 and TRBJ1-5): DGGITQSPKYLFRKEGQNVTLSCEQNLNHDAMYWYRQDPGQGLRLIYYSQIVNDFQKGDIAEGYSVSREKKESFPLTVTSAQKNPTAFYLCASRGTVGNQPQHFGDGTRLSIL.

The chain links TRBV12-5 to TRBJ1-5; 7 bases match TRBD1. Unmatched junction bases numbered 11, after V lost 0 bases and J lost 3 bases. CDR3 length equals 18 residues. Per the germline V gene, CDR1 is LGHNT and CDR2 is FRNRAP. CDR3 in amino acids: CASGLVVGGDRPNQPQHF. The CDR3 bases are TGTGCTAGTGGTTTGGTAGTAGGCGGGGACAGACCCAATCAGCCCCAGCATTTT.

The rearrangement joins TRBV9 to TRBJ1-1; no reliable D call. Trimming took off 0 bases at V and 1 base at J, with 7 bases between the two ends. The CDR3 runs 14 residues. Germline V CDR1 and CDR2: SGDLS, YYNGEE. CDR3 amino acids: CASSVGGANTEAFF. CDR3 bases: TGTGCCAGCAGCGTAGGTGGAGCGAACACTGAAGCTTTCTTT.

The V call is TRBV5-1, the J call TRBJ2-5; weak D call: TRBD1 (5 bases). Trimming cost V 4 bases and J 2 bases, with 18 bases left between them. CDR1 is SGHRS and CDR2 is YFSETQ in the germline V gene. CDR3 length: 16 amino acids. The CDR3 DNA sequence: TGCGCCAGCAGCGACCCCATGAAAGGGGATCAAGAGACCCAGTACTTC. Translating it yields CASSDPMKGDQETQYF.

CDR3: CASSLGDPTQYF. DNA for the CDR3: TGTGCCAGCAGCTTGGGGGATCCAACCCAGTACTTC. The chain carries TRBV12-1 and TRBJ2-5. TRBV12-1 is recorded as a pseudogene. CDR3 length: 12 residues.

The chain uses TRBV5-4 and TRBJ2-7; 8 bases agree with TRBD2. Germline values: CDR1 SGHNT, CDR2 YYREEE (reference sequence). The CDR3 has 18 amino acids. Germline trimming cut 1 base from V and 0 bases from J; bases unmatched to any gene: 12. CDR3 coding DNA: TGTGCCAGCAGCTTGATCTCCCGGGGGGGGCGGGCCTCCTACGAGCAGTACTTC. It specifies CASSLISRGGRASYEQYF.

This sequence joins TRBV19 and TRBJ2-3; 13 nucleotides align to TRBD2. The V segment lost 3 bases and the J segment 2 bases; nucleotides outside the gene matches: 14. Germline CDR1 and CDR2: LNHDA and SQIVND (reference sequence). This CDR3 has 20 residues. The CDR3 reads CASSMKVPLAGGGLTDTQYF. CDR3 bases: TGTGCCAGTAGTATGAAGGTTCCACTAGCGGGAGGGGGACTCACAGATACGCAGTATTTT.

The chain is built from TRBV6-6 and TRBJ2-1; the D call may be TRBD1 or TRBD2 (6 bases each). With 0 bases removed from V and 6 bases from J, the gap between germline ends came to 15 bases. Germline V lookup: CDR1 MNHNY, CDR2 SVGAGI (reference sequence). The CDR3 has 16 amino acids. The CDR3, as DNA: TGTGCCAGCAGTTACTCATCCGGGGGCCTTACCAATGAGCAGTTCTTC. Encoded protein: CASSYSSGGLTNEQFF.